The entry that follows covers one TCR beta chain sequence. The CDR3 has 15 residues. The germline gives CDR1 SQVTM, CDR2 ANQGSEA. V shed 5 bases and J 4 bases; nucleotides not matched to a gene: 13. The sample originates from a study of cytomegalovirus exposure and HLA in healthy donors. About the study: Findings of an earlier analysis included 90 million to 120 million unique TCR beta sequences from roughly 190 million T cells. About 85 million unique TCR sequences came from HLA-typed donors in an early release.

PCR employed 60 Vbeta and 13 Jbeta primers. In the study's own analysis: In a later analysis, 70 million to 80 million unique TCR beta chains included roughly 11 million shared by two or more donors. Clones were sequenced by immunoSEQ multiplex PCR, and TCRdb holds only the in-frame ones, with some missing. D and trimming were read from the DNA, whereas the V and J calls and clone size are those reported in that table. This table holds about 180,000 clones, more than 70% found once. The specimen was PBMCs. The receptor comes from a girl between 5 and 17 years old in good health and CMV-seropositive. The chain is built from TRBV29-1 and TRBJ1-2; 7 nucleotides match TRBD1. The CDR3 reads CSVNTGDLTFYGYTF. The CDR3, as DNA: TGCAGCGTTAACACAGGGGACCTTACATTCTATGGCTACACCTTC.